This T cell receptor (beta chain) came from a study of patients and donors after allogeneic stem cell transplantation. Germline CDR1 LGHNA, CDR2 YSLEER. The CDR3 extends over 15 amino acids. Trimming took off 0 bases at V and 4 bases at J, with 12 bases between the two ends. TCRdb analysed the RT-PCR reads with MiXCR anew, one entry per CDR3 protein. The table shows 920,000 or so distinct CDR3 sequences, with roughly 17% occurring only once. The sequence was obtained from a human donor who was either an allogeneic HSCT recipient or a stem cell or donor lymphocyte infusion donor (not recorded which). It is not recorded whose cells these are; they may come from a transplant donor. The sample comprised blood, either unsorted or a sorted T cell fraction (not recorded which). The V call is TRBV4-3, the J call TRBJ1-2, with D possibly matching TRBD1 (5 bases). The CDR3 nucleotides are TGCGCCAGCAGCCAAGATCGGGGCTACACCTATGGCTACACCTTC. Translated, it gives CASSQDRGYTYGYTF.